The TCR beta chain under discussion was sequenced for a study of T cells in Graves' hyperthyroidism and ophthalmopathy. Study information: Any treatment followed the collection of peripheral blood at initial diagnosis.

CDR3 length equals 12 residues. CDR1 is ENHRY and CDR2 is SYGVKD in the germline V gene. Deletions cut 6 bases from V and 10 bases from J, with 13 bases between. Newly diagnosed hyperthyroidism, duration under 2 months, in patients aged 18 to 65. This clonotype was seen ten or more times. Amplification of TCR beta CDR3 regions was performed using RNA transcripts as template. During a first-round RT-PCR of the TCR CDR3, the HTBI primer set was used. TCRdb itself ran the multiplex PCR reads through MiXCR, one entry per CDR3 protein. The data hold about 690,000 distinct CDR3 sequences, with roughly 17% observed a single time.

The chain employs TRBV10-3 and TRBJ2-1; no clear D. This receptor was identified in a man over 45 with Graves' hyperthyroidism. Sequencing input: blood. The CDR3 DNA is TGTGCCATCAGCAGTCTCGACGGGGAGCAGTTCTTC. Protein: CAISSLDGEQFF.